These 8 T cell receptor beta chains were all obtained from the same sample, sequenced in a study of OX40 agonist ivuxolimab in advanced cancers. Clones were sequenced by immunoSEQ multiplex PCR, and TCRdb holds only the in-frame ones, with some missing. Among around 50,000 clones listed, approximately 89% were seen once. The input for sequencing was CD4+ or CD8+ T cells sorted from blood, taken in a trial of the OX40 agonist ivuxolimab. The receptors here all came from an adult with an advanced solid tumor such as melanoma, head and neck, liver or kidney cancer.

Here the CDR3 reads CASSEYRVTSNYGYTF. DNA of the CDR3: TGTGCCAGCAGTGAATACAGGGTCACTTCAAACTATGGCTACACCTTC. The V gene is TRBV2, the J gene TRBJ1-2; possibly TRBD1 for D (6 bases). Per germline, CDR1 SNHLY and CDR2 FYNNEI. The CDR3 totals 16 residues. V shed 2 bases and J shed 2 bases, with 15 bases lying between them.

V usage is TRBV10-3 and J usage is TRBJ1-5; perhaps TRBD1 as D (5 bases). Trimming stripped 0 bases from V and 9 bases from J, with 15 bases between. There are 15 residues in the CDR3. CDR1 and CDR2 from the germline V gene are ENHRY and SYGVKD. CDR3 amino acids: CAISESLTGFLPQHF. For the CDR3, the DNA is TGTGCCATCAGTGAGTCTTTAACAGGTTTTTTGCCCCAGCATTTT.

The chain uses TRBV28 and TRBJ1-4; tentative D call: TRBD1 (5 bases). This CDR3 is 12 amino acids long. The germline gives CDR1 MDHEN, CDR2 SYDVKM. V lost 3 bases to trimming and J lost 14 bases, with 13 bases between them. CDR3 bases: TGTGCCAGCAGTTTGTCGGGGCACGGGCTGTTTTTT. The encoded protein is CASSLSGHGLFF.

This clone was seen a single time. V and J are TRBV11-2 and TRBJ1-3, with TRBD1 as a possible D gene (6 bases). V was pared by 3 bases and J by 2 bases, with 11 bases between. The CDR3 extends over 15 amino acids. Germline loops: CDR1 SGHAT, CDR2 FQNNGV. CDR3 region: CASSFETGTGNTIYF. The CDR3 nucleotides are TGTGCCAGCAGCTTTGAAACAGGGACTGGAAACACCATATATTTT.

The V call is TRBV6-5, the J call TRBJ1-6; no clear D gene. Germline V gene lookup returns CDR1 MNHEY and CDR2 SVGAGI. V gave up 5 bases and J gave up 5 bases, with 7 bases separating them. The CDR3 length is 13 residues. The CDR3 loop is CASSDIDNSPLHF. For the CDR3, the DNA is TGTGCCAGCAGTGACATCGATAATTCACCCCTCCACTTT.

This chain connects TRBV5-1 to TRBJ2-3; D is ambiguous. There are 14 residues in the CDR3. In germline, CDR1 is SGHRS, CDR2 YFSETQ. The V and J ends lost 2 bases and 4 bases respectively, with 11 bases between them. CDR3 sequence (DNA): TGCGCCAGCAGCTTTGGTCCGGGTGCAGATACGCAGTATTTT. Its translation is CASSFGPGADTQYF.

This chain joins TRBV5-1 and TRBJ1-5; tentatively, D is TRBD1 (5 bases). This CDR3 has 13 amino acids. Germline V lookup: CDR1 SGHRS, CDR2 YFSETQ. The ends were cut back, 2 bases at V and 2 bases at J, with 5 bases in the middle. The CDR3 DNA sequence: TGCGCCAGCAGCTTACAGGGCAATCAGCCCCAGCATTTT. It is translated as CASSLQGNQPQHF.

The J gene is TRBJ2-3, the V gene TRBV10-3; 8 bases are a match to TRBD1. This CDR3 comprises 14 residues. Germline CDR1 reads ENHRY; CDR2 reads SYGVKD. After removal of 4 bases from V and 2 bases from J, the junction contained 2 bases not matched to a gene. CDR3 DNA: TGTGCCATCAGTGGGACAGGGTACACAGATACGCAGTATTTT. Its protein is CAISGTGYTDTQYF.